Included here is one TCR beta chain sequence, with context. Its antigen is still unknown. Per-nucleotide qualities are absent, and no much larger clonotype sits a single base away. TCRbeta CDR3 regions were amplified from genomic DNA using the immunoSEQ Assay, a bias-controlled multiplex PCR. The original pipeline was this. Within the assay, amplification of reference gene primers was used to estimate how many nucleated cells each sample contained. To quantify the absolute abundance of each unique TCRbeta CDR3 rearrangement, sequence reads were collapsed and filtered. For each sample, productive Simpson clonality was calculated as the square root of Simpson's diversity index over productive rearrangements. TCRdb retrieved this table from immuneACCESS and kept in-frame rearrangements only. Not all clones are present; in checked studies, unresolved V genes account for under half, and no reason is known for the remainder. The V and J calls and clone size are taken from that table; D and trimming were inferred from the DNA. The sample table lists around 450,000 clones, around 89% of them with a count of one. Roughly 4% of the sample lies in the top ten.

This entry belongs to a study of blood T cell repertoires in COVID-19 (dated by TCRdb to the early 2020s). With regard to the full study: Collaborator samples came from the United States, Italy and Spain and covered acute and convalescent phases of COVID-19. The prospective study material was composed of cDNA or gDNA derived from T cells, B-cell-depleted T cells, or PBMCs. Subjects who had been exposed to COVID-19, were actively infected with it, or had recovered from it provided the deeply sampled blood TCRbeta repertoires that made up the dataset. The repertoires were released in a freely available public database intended as a resource for research on the immune response to SARS-CoV-2. The samples were drawn from the first 160 participants of the ongoing ImmuneRACE study and from 950 to 1,500 subjects provided by 6 global collaborators. Sample metadata almost always included a de-identified subject ID, COVID-19 status, age in years and sex. Where available, HLA class I and class II types were obtained from metadata supplied by the sample provider rather than from assay-based typing.

The germline V gene supplies CDR1 SGHAT and CDR2 FQNNGV. The CDR3 measures 17 amino acids from cysteine to phenylalanine. Left in the record is the CDR3 DNA by itself, 51 bases read in frame from the first base. The germline V end is reduced by 0 bases and the J end by 2 bases; junction bases left unmatched: 4. Collaborating institutions collected whole blood in K2EDTA tubes following their own protocols. For TCRbeta analysis, collaborators shipped samples as frozen whole blood, isolated PBMCs, or DNA extracted from either of those sample types. Points the paper makes about the study in general: The quantity of clinical and demographic metadata differed by source and by participant and was supplied without curation.

This sequence originates from a woman aged 30 to 39 with acute or convalescent COVID-19. Sequenced input: peripheral blood. The chain uses TRBV11-2 and TRBJ2-3, and TRBD2 aligns with 11 junction nucleotides. This receptor has the CDR3 CASSLDPTSGATDTQYF. The sequenced DNA is TGTGCCAGCAGCTTAGACCCGACTAGCGGGGCCACAGATACGCAGTATTTT.